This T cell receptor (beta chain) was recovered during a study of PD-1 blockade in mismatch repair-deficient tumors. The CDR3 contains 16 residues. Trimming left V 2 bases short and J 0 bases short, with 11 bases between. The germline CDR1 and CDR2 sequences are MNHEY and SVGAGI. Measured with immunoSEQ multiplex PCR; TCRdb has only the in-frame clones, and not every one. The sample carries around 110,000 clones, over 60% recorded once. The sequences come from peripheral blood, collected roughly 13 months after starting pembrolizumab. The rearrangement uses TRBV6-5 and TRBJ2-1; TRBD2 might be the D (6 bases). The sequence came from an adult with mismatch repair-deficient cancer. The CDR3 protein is CASSYLATSSYNEQFF. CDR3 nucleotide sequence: TGTGCCAGCAGTTACCTAGCGACTAGCTCCTACAATGAGCAGTTCTTC.